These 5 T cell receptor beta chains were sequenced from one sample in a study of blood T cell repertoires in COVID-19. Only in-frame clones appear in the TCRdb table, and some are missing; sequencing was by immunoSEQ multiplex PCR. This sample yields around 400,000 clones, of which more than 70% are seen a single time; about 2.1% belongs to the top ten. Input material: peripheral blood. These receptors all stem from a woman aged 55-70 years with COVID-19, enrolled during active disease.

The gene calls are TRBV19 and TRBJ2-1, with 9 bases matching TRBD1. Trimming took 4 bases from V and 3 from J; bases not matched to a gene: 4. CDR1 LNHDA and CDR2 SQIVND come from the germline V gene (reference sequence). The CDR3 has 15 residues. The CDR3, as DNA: TGTGCCAGTAGTACGACAGGGGGAGGCTACAATGAGCAGTTCTTC. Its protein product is CASSTTGGGYNEQFF.

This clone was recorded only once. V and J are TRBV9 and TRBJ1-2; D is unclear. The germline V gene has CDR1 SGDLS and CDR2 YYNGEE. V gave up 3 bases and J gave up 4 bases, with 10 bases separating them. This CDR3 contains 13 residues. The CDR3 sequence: CASSDGSAYGYTF. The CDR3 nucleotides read TGTGCCAGCAGCGATGGGAGCGCCTATGGCTACACCTTC.

CDR3 region: CASSGDSSVGYTF. In nucleotides, the CDR3 is TGTGCCAGCAGTGGCGACAGTTCTGTGGGCTACACCTTC. The chain employs TRBV12-3 or TRBV12-4 and TRBJ1-2; TRBD1 is a possible D gene (5 bases). The CDR3 loop spans 13 amino acids. The ends were cut back, 5 bases at V and 8 bases at J, with 15 bases in the middle.

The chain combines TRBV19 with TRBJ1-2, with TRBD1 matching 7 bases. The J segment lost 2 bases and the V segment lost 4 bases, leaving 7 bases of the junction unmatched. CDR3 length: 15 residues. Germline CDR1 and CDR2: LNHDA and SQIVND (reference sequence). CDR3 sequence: CASSNFLTGNYGYTF. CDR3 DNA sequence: TGTGCCAGTAGTAACTTCCTGACAGGGAACTATGGCTACACCTTC.

For the CDR3, the DNA is TGCGCCAGCAGTGGTTTTGCGGGCGGGGGGCCTCGAGAGACCCAGTACTTC. It yields the protein CASSGFAGGGPRETQYF. The rearrangement links TRBV4-1 to TRBJ2-5; 8 positions agree with TRBD2. CDR1 is MGHRA and CDR2 is YSYEKL in the germline V gene. The CDR3 consists of 17 residues. J gave up 4 bases and V 6 bases, and 16 bases lay outside the gene matches.